These 17 T cell receptor beta chains share one sample of origin, sequenced in a study of shared clonotypes between healthy human individuals. Generated by immunoSEQ multiplex PCR, the TCRdb table keeps only in-frame clones and is missing some. The table records around 690,000 clones, about nine tenths of them present only once. The sample consisted of memory CD8+ T cells from PBMCs. Stated subset: CD45RO+ cells pooled with CCR7-negative TemRA cells. The receptors here all came from a man aged 18 to 30 in good health. Some clones in this sample may be carry-over from other donors' samples.

A word on this clone: Other nucleotide sequences in the sample specify the same CDR3. The chain employs TRBV28 and TRBJ2-1; tentatively, D is TRBD1 (6 bases). Between the trimmed V and J ends, which lost 3 bases and 2 bases, there was a span of 11 bases. Germline CDR1 MDHEN, CDR2 SYDVKM. CDR3 size: 15 residues. The CDR3: CASSFGTGPYNEQFF. CDR3 nucleotide sequence: TGTGCCAGCAGTTTCGGAACAGGGCCCTACAATGAGCAGTTCTTC.

On this clone itself: Within the sample, other DNA sequences also encode this same CDR3. The rearrangement links TRBV11-2 to TRBJ2-3; D assignment may be TRBD1 or TRBD2 (5 bases each). The CDR3 is made up of 12 amino acids. Looked up from germline, CDR1 is SGHAT and CDR2 is FQNNGV. V lost 1 base and J 6 bases, leaving 5 bases between the germline ends. CDR3 protein: CASSLGGDTQYF. CDR3 DNA: TGTGCCAGCAGCTTAGGGGGGGATACGCAGTATTTT.

V is TRBV27 and J is TRBJ2-5; 8 nucleotides agree with TRBD2. The CDR3 is 15 amino acids. J lost 0 bases, V lost 6 bases, and 6 bases had no gene match. Per the germline V gene, CDR1 is MNHEY and CDR2 is SMNVEV (reference sequence). In nucleotides, the CDR3 is TGTGCCAGCAGCGGACTAGCAGTCTACCAAGAGACCCAGTACTTC. Protein sequence: CASSGLAVYQETQYF.

The gene calls are TRBV2 and TRBJ2-1; 7 positions agree with TRBD2. Trimming took 1 base from V and 8 from J; bases not matched to a gene: 11. In germline, CDR1 is SNHLY, CDR2 FYNNEI. The CDR3 runs to 16 residues. The CDR3 DNA reads as TGTGCCAGCAGTGAAGGGGTAGCGGGTCTTCCCGATGAGCAGTTCTTC. It codes for CASSEGVAGLPDEQFF.

In DNA, the CDR3 is TGTGCCGGTCAGGGACAGATCTATGGCTACACCTTC. Translated: CAGQGQIYGYTF. V gene TRBV6-4 combines with J gene TRBJ1-2; 7 positions agree with TRBD1. The V gene's germline CDR1 is MRHNA and CDR2 SNTAGT. The CDR3 is 12 residues long. The ends lost 11 bases at V and 4 bases at J; junction bases unmatched: 7.

This rearrangement joins TRBV27 to TRBJ2-1; tentatively, D is TRBD1 (6 bases). Trimming took 4 bases from V and 3 from J, leaving 13 bases between them. Germline V CDR1 and CDR2: MNHEY, SMNVEV (reference sequence). The CDR3 has 15 residues. The chain's CDR3 is CASSSRDTHYNEQFF. CDR3 coding DNA: TGTGCCAGCAGTTCACGGGACACACACTACAATGAGCAGTTCTTC.

Regarding this clone: The sample has other DNA sequences that encode this CDR3 too. The chain is built from TRBV5-6 and TRBJ2-7; D not certain. The V end lost 1 base, the J end lost 4 bases, and 9 bases lay between the germline ends. Germline V CDR1 and CDR2: SGHDT, YYEEEE. The CDR3 loop spans 13 amino acids. In DNA, the CDR3 is TGTGCCAGCAGCTTGACAGTTTCTTACGAGCAGTACTTC. Protein product: CASSLTVSYEQYF.

The chain combines TRBV28 with TRBJ2-7; weak D call: TRBD1 (6 bases). Germline V gene data show CDR1 as MDHEN and CDR2 as SYDVKM. V lost 4 bases, J lost 0 bases, and 10 bases lay in between. This CDR3 is built from 14 residues. The CDR3 sequence: CASSSTGYSYEQYF. The CDR3 DNA follows: TGTGCCAGCAGTTCGACAGGTTACTCCTACGAGCAGTACTTC.

This clone was found a few times. This sample also contains other DNA sequences that code for the same CDR3. The chain employs TRBV11-2 and TRBJ2-7, with unresolved D. The germline V and J ends were trimmed by 5 bases and 1 base, with 6 bases remaining between them. The CDR3 contains 12 residues. Per germline, CDR1 SGHAT and CDR2 FQNNGV. CDR3 region: CASSLGSYEQYF. The CDR3 DNA is TGTGCCAGCAGCCTTGGGTCCTACGAGCAGTACTTC.

This chain connects TRBV2 to TRBJ2-3; 9 bases fit TRBD1. The CDR3 sequence is 13 residues long. Germline lookup yields CDR1 SNHLY and CDR2 FYNNEI. V gave up 10 bases and J gave up 3 bases; unmatched junction bases: 5. The CDR3 DNA reads TGTGCCAAAACAGGGGGCAGTACAGATACGCAGTATTTT. This sequence encodes CAKTGGSTDTQYF.

This sequence joins TRBV5-1 and TRBJ1-1; D gene unclear. Germline V gene lookup returns CDR1 SGHRS and CDR2 YFSETQ. The CDR3 is 15 residues long. Trimming removed 0 bases at V and 0 bases at J, with 9 bases between. The CDR3, as DNA: TGCGCCAGCAGCTTGGCCCCTACACTGAACACTGAAGCTTTCTTT. This codes for CASSLAPTLNTEAFF.

The chain has TRBV10-2 and TRBJ2-5, with 10 bases aligning to TRBD2. The CDR3 is 13 residues long. The ends lost 6 bases at V and 2 bases at J; junction bases unmatched: 0. Germline assignment: CDR1 WSHSY and CDR2 SAAADI. The CDR3 nucleotides are TGCGCCAGCAGAGCGGGAGGGCAAGAGACCCAGTACTTC. Encoded protein: CASRAGGQETQYF.

The CDR3 coding sequence is TGTGCCAGCAGCCTAATGGCCGGGACAGCGAACACCGGGGAGCTGTTTTTT. Amino acids: CASSLMAGTANTGELFF. The chain is built from TRBV14 and TRBJ2-2; 7 positions agree with TRBD1. From germline, CDR1 is SGHDN and CDR2 FVKESK. V shed 4 bases, J shed 0 bases, and the junction held 8 bases outside the gene matches. This CDR3 has 17 amino acids.

This clone was found once. The V gene is TRBV2, the J gene TRBJ1-5; D gene uncertain. The germline V and J ends were trimmed by 0 bases and 1 base, with 10 bases remaining between them. This CDR3 has 16 amino acids. Per the germline V gene, CDR1 is SNHLY and CDR2 is FYNNEI. CDR3 amino acids: CASSEAPQTSNQPQHF. CDR3 nucleotide sequence: TGTGCCAGCAGTGAAGCGCCACAGACAAGCAATCAGCCCCAGCATTTT.

This clone has just one count. The J gene is TRBJ1-2, the V gene TRBV11-3, with D uncertain. CDR3 length: 12 residues. Looked up from germline, CDR1 is SGHNT and CDR2 is YENEEA. V shed 0 bases and J shed 7 bases, with 6 bases lying between them. The CDR3 region is CASSLDRGGYTF. The CDR3 nucleotides are TGTGCCAGCAGCTTAGATCGGGGTGGCTACACCTTC.

The chain links TRBV9 to TRBJ2-3, with TRBD2 identical over 8 bases. Germline loops: CDR1 SGDLS, CDR2 YYNGEE. The CDR3 has 17 residues. V lost 4 bases, J lost 2 bases, and 12 bases stayed unmatched. As DNA, the CDR3 is TGTGCCAGCAGCATACATAGCGGGACACTGTCCACAGATACGCAGTATTTT. Protein product: CASSIHSGTLSTDTQYF.

The CDR3 DNA sequence: TGTGCCAGCAGCTTGGGGCTCGGCGGTGTAAACACTGAAGCTTTCTTT. This gives the protein CASSLGLGGVNTEAFF. The chain employs TRBV5-8 and TRBJ1-1; no reliable D call. Germline assignment: CDR1 SGHTS and CDR2 YDEGEE. V was pared by 0 bases and J by 2 bases, with 14 bases between. This CDR3 region has 16 residues.